The 17 T cell receptor beta chains below all came from one sample that was sequenced in a study of cytomegalovirus exposure and HLA in healthy donors. With 60 Vbeta and 13 Jbeta primers, the PCR was carried out. Clones were sequenced by immunoSEQ multiplex PCR, and TCRdb holds only the in-frame ones, with some missing. The table records around 120,000 clones, about 75% of them present only once. The sequenced material came from PBMCs. Receptor source: a man in his sixties in good health and CMV-seropositive.

CDR3 DNA: TGTGCCAGCACCCCGGGACAGCGGTACACTGAAGCTTTCTTT. Protein: CASTPGQRYTEAFF. This sequence joins TRBV6-7 and TRBJ1-1; 7 nucleotides align to TRBD1. TRBV6-7 is reported as an ORF; its role is uncertain. The length of the CDR3 is 14 residues. J lost 3 bases, V lost 7 bases, and 8 bases had no gene match.

The genes are TRBV19 and TRBJ2-5, with a tentative D call TRBD1 (6 bases). The germline gives CDR1 LNHDA, CDR2 SQIVND (reference sequence). The length of the CDR3 is 15 residues. Trimming left V 5 bases short and J 0 bases short, with 13 bases between. The CDR3 loop is CASSGQLSYQETQYF. The CDR3 region has the DNA TGTGCCAGTAGTGGACAGCTTTCGTACCAAGAGACCCAGTACTTC.

The rearrangement links TRBV6-1 to TRBJ1-4; 9 bases are a match to TRBD1. The CDR3 loop spans 16 amino acids. After removal of 3 bases from V and 5 bases from J, the junction contained 7 bases not matched to a gene. Germline V CDR1 and CDR2: MNHNS, SASEGT. As DNA, the CDR3 is TGTGCCAGCAGTGAGCCCACAGGGGGCCAGAATGAAAAACTGTTTTTT. This gives the protein CASSEPTGGQNEKLFF.

The chain recombines TRBV11-2 with TRBJ2-5; no clear D gene. The CDR3 is 13 residues long. V was trimmed by 8 bases and J by 2 bases, leaving 12 bases between them. Germline lookup yields CDR1 SGHAT and CDR2 FQNNGV. The CDR3 loop reads CASSPGRQETQYF. The CDR3 region has the DNA TGTGCCAGCTCACCCGGTCGGCAAGAGACCCAGTACTTC.

The rearrangement links TRBV7-6 to TRBJ1-6, with a weak D call TRBD1 (6 bases). Trimming stripped 3 bases from V and 9 bases from J, with 15 bases between. Looked up from germline, CDR1 is SGHVS and CDR2 is FNYEAQ. The CDR3 totals 15 residues. The CDR3 loop is CASSFRQAMSSPLHF. CDR3 coding DNA: TGTGCCAGCAGCTTTCGACAGGCGATGAGTTCACCCCTCCACTTT.

The chain couples TRBV7-9 to TRBJ1-1; 10 bases align to TRBD1. J gave up 3 bases and V 3 bases, and 1 base lay outside the gene matches. The germline gives CDR1 SEHNR, CDR2 FQNEAQ (reference sequence). The CDR3 length is 14 residues. This CDR3 reads CASSLTGGDTEAFF. In DNA, the CDR3 is TGTGCCAGCAGCTTGACAGGGGGCGACACTGAAGCTTTCTTT. The whole variable domain, filled in from reference TRBV7-9 and TRBJ1-1, reads DTGVSQNPRHKITKRGQNVTFRCDPISEHNRLYWYRQTLGQGPEFLTYFQNEAQLEKSRLLSDRFSAERPKGSFSTLEIQRTEQGDSAMYLCASSLTGGDTEAFFGQGTRLTVV.

This chain links TRBV5-5 with TRBJ1-5, with D uncertain. Germline loops: CDR1 SGHKS, CDR2 YYEKEE (reference sequence). This CDR3 is built from 15 residues. The V end was cut by 0 bases, the J end by 3 bases, with 10 bases between. The CDR3 reads CASSLVSSNNQPQHF. DNA of the CDR3: TGTGCCAGCAGCTTGGTGTCGAGCAACAATCAGCCCCAGCATTTT.

This rearrangement joins TRBV6-5 to TRBJ2-5; possibly TRBD2 for D (7 bases). The ends were cut back, 6 bases at V and 2 bases at J, with 16 bases in the middle. CDR1 MNHEY and CDR2 SVGAGI come from the germline V gene. The CDR3 length is 15 residues. The CDR3: CASRPLGGLQETQYF. The CDR3 nucleotides read TGTGCCAGCAGGCCTCTGGGGGGGCTTCAAGAGACCCAGTACTTC.

This chain links TRBV5-1 with TRBJ2-5, with 7 bases that match TRBD1. The DNA end favors TRBJ2-7, so the J call may be wrong. The CDR3 spans 14 residues. Germline-derived CDR1 and CDR2 are SGHRS and YFSETQ. CDR3 residues: CASSLEGQSGEQYF. CDR3 nucleotide sequence: TGCGCCAGCAGCTTGGAGGGACAGTCGGGCGAGCAGTACTTC.

J is TRBJ1-6 and V is TRBV10-3; 9 nucleotides match TRBD1. The CDR3 extends over 14 amino acids. The germline V gene encodes CDR1 ENHRY and CDR2 SYGVKD. J lost 11 bases, V lost 3 bases, and 5 bases had no gene match. The CDR3 DNA reads TGTGCCATCAGTGACGGGACAGGGCCTCCACCCCTCCACTTT. This codes for CAISDGTGPPPLHF.

Notes on this clone: This specimen includes other DNA sequences encoding the same CDR3. V and J are TRBV5-1 and TRBJ2-7; D perhaps matches TRBD2 (7 bases). Germline values: CDR1 SGHRS, CDR2 YFSETQ. Trimming took off 2 bases at V and 0 bases at J, with 15 bases between the two ends. There are 16 residues in the CDR3. The CDR3 DNA reads TGCGCCAGCAGCTTACCCAGGGGCGGGAGCTCCTACGAGCAGTACTTC. Protein sequence: CASSLPRGGSSYEQYF.

This clone has only one observation. The chain links TRBV12-5 to TRBJ1-1; 9 bases line up with TRBD1. CDR1 and CDR2 (germline): LGHNT, FRNRAP. V was clipped by 0 bases and J by 5 bases; unmatched bases: 7. This CDR3 contains 16 residues. The chain's CDR3 is CASGLVAQGALTEAFF. The CDR3 bases are TGTGCTAGTGGTTTGGTAGCACAGGGGGCTCTGACTGAAGCTTTCTTT.

The chain joins TRBV5-4 to TRBJ1-1; TRBD1 matches 8 bases. The CDR3 consists of 14 residues. The V gene's germline CDR1 is SGHNT and CDR2 YYREEE (reference sequence). V was clipped by 0 bases and J by 10 bases; unmatched bases: 8. CDR3 sequence: CASSLAVTGDGAFF. DNA for the CDR3: TGTGCCAGCAGCTTGGCTGTGACAGGGGACGGAGCTTTCTTT.

The gene calls are TRBV19 and TRBJ1-5; 9 nucleotides agree with TRBD1. Germline-derived CDR1 and CDR2 are LNHDA and SQIVND (reference sequence). The CDR3 totals 17 residues. The V and J ends lost 6 bases and 10 bases, in that order; junction bases with no gene match: 19. In DNA, the CDR3 is TGTGCCAGTAGAATCTTTCCGACGCGGACAGGGGAAATACCCCAGCATTTT. Amino acid sequence: CASRIFPTRTGEIPQHF.

The chain combines TRBV7-3 with TRBJ2-2; maybe TRBD1 (6 bases). This CDR3 contains 16 residues. Germline CDR1 SGHTA, CDR2 FQGTGA. The V and J ends lost 3 bases and 4 bases respectively, with 15 bases between them. The DNA of the CDR3 is TGTGCCAGCAGCTTGCGCCGACAGGCGAGCACCGGGGAGCTGTTTTTT. Amino acids: CASSLRRQASTGELFF. The complete variable domain, with remaining parts taken from reference TRBV7-3 and TRBJ2-2, reads GAGVSQTPSNKVTEKGKYVELRCDPISGHTALYWYRQSLGQGPEFLIYFQGTGAADDSGLPNDRFFAVRPEGSVSTLKIQRTERGDSAVYLCASSLRRQASTGELFFGEGSRLTVL.

The chain joins TRBV5-5 to TRBJ2-3; D is unclear. Germline CDR1 reads SGHKS; CDR2 reads YYEKEE (reference sequence). This CDR3 has 14 amino acids. The V end lost 4 bases, the J end lost 0 bases, and 9 bases lay between the germline ends. The CDR3: CASSPPGSTDTQYF. The CDR3 DNA sequence: TGTGCCAGCAGCCCCCCCGGGAGCACAGATACGCAGTATTTT.

This clone was observed a handful of times. V and J are TRBV5-1 and TRBJ2-3; 7 positions agree with TRBD2. This CDR3 spans 16 amino acids. From germline, CDR1 is SGHRS and CDR2 YFSETQ. Trimming cost V 0 bases and J 0 bases; bases outside gene matches: 4. DNA of the CDR3: TGCGCCAGCAGCTTGGCCGGGAGGAAAAGCACAGATACGCAGTATTTT. Translation gives CASSLAGRKSTDTQYF. Filled out from reference TRBV5-1 and TRBJ2-3, the complete variable domain reads KAGVTQTPRYLIKTRGQQVTLSCSPISGHRSVSWYQQTPGQGLQFLFEYFSETQRNKGNFPGRFSGRQFSNSRSEMNVSTLELGDSALYLCASSLAGRKSTDTQYFGPGTRLTVL.